This TCR beta chain was retrieved from a study of spatial heterogeneity in lung cancer. Whole-study results and caveats: Ubiquitous expanded tumor TCRs were observed in blood more at resection than follow-up.

This clonotype was observed a handful of times. Its matching antigen is unknown. As to time point: sample taken at primary tumor resection. Unsorted whole RNA from tumor, nontumor lung or frozen PBMC underwent sequencing. Donation came from approximately 69 patients with untreated early-stage non-small cell lung cancer. The V end lost 4 bases, the J end lost 2 bases, and 8 bases lay between the germline ends. The V gene's germline CDR1 is SGHDN and CDR2 FVKESK. The CDR3 covers 13 residues. Single TCR cDNA molecules each had their own unique molecular identifier. One entry per CDR3 protein, called by TCRdb with MiXCR from the 5' RACE reads. The table includes 55,000 to 75,000 distinct CDR3 sequences, 8.4% detected once.

The material was PBMCs, obtained at surgery. The receptor's source is a female donor with early-stage non-small cell lung cancer. The genes are TRBV14 and TRBJ2-5; weak D call: TRBD1 (6 bases). Here the CDR3 DNA reads TGTGCCAGCAGCCGGGGGCATCAAGAGACCCAGTACTTC. Its protein product is CASSRGHQETQYF. The full variable domain, completed using reference TRBV14 and TRBJ2-5, is EAGVTQFPSHSVIEKGQTVTLRCDPISGHDNLYWYRRVMGKEIKFLLHFVKESKQDESGMPNNRFLAERTGGTYSTLKVQPAELEDSGVYFCASSRGHQETQYFGPGTRLLVL.